These 9 T cell receptor beta chains came from one sample sequenced in a study of blood T cell repertoires in COVID-19. Method: immunoSEQ multiplex PCR; TCRdb's copy keeps in-frame clones and lacks some. The data hold about 200,000 clones, with about four fifths observed a single time. Sequencing was carried out using peripheral blood. The receptors were sampled from a woman in her forties with COVID-19, enrolled during active disease.

The gene calls are TRBV9 and TRBJ2-2; a weak D match, TRBD2 (5 bases). CDR1 and CDR2 from the germline V gene are SGDLS and YYNGEE. The CDR3 sequence is 15 residues long. V lost 6 bases, J lost 2 bases, and 14 bases lay in between. The CDR3 sequence is CASNDEGHNTGELFF. The CDR3 DNA reads as TGTGCCAGCAACGACGAGGGCCACAACACCGGGGAGCTGTTTTTT.

V is TRBV20-1 and J is TRBJ2-1, with TRBD2 matching 9 bases. With V trimmed by 3 bases and J by 5 bases, 8 bases remained unmatched. The CDR3 covers 15 residues. Germline V gene lookup returns CDR1 DFQATT and CDR2 SNEGSKA (reference sequence). The CDR3 loop reads CSASAREGYNNEQFF. As DNA, the CDR3 is TGCAGTGCTAGTGCGCGGGAGGGGTATAACAATGAGCAGTTCTTC.

CDR3 nucleotides: TGCGCCAGCAGCCCCTACGCCCTTTTGGAGCAGTACTTC. Amino acid sequence: CASSPYALLEQYF. The chain employs TRBV5-1 and TRBJ2-7; D not certain. This CDR3 is built from 13 residues. Germline CDR1 reads SGHRS; CDR2 reads YFSETQ. The ends were cut back, 4 bases at V and 7 bases at J, with 15 bases in the middle.

The rearrangement links TRBV3-1 (or the pseudogene TRBV3-2) to TRBJ2-3; the match to TRBD2 covers 12 bases. Losses at the gene ends were 4 bases for V and 5 bases for J; bases not matched to a gene: 10. The CDR3 has 17 amino acids. Germline CDR1 and CDR2: LGHDT and YNNKEL (reference sequence). The DNA of the CDR3 is TGTGCCAGCAGCCTCCGACTAGCGGGAGTTGGTATAGATACGCAGTATTTT. This gives the protein CASSLRLAGVGIDTQYF.

The chain has TRBV7-2 and TRBJ1-3; weak D call: TRBD1 (5 bases). The CDR3 consists of 15 residues. Trimming took 5 bases from V and 0 from J, leaving 11 bases between them. The germline CDR1 and CDR2 sequences are SGHTA and FQGNSA. In DNA form, the CDR3 reads TGTGCCAGCAGCGATTTGACAGTCTCTGGAAACACCATATATTTT. It is translated as CASSDLTVSGNTIYF.

The chain joins TRBV11-2 to TRBJ2-7; no clear D. CDR1 SGHAT and CDR2 FQNNGV come from the germline V gene. Trimming cost V 1 base and J 7 bases, with 5 bases left between them. The CDR3 length is 11 residues. In DNA, the CDR3 is TGTGCCAGCAGCTTAGGTTTAGAGCAGTACTTC. Its translation is CASSLGLEQYF.

The J gene is TRBJ1-5, the V gene TRBV18, with 10 positions matching TRBD1. The length of the CDR3 is 16 residues. Germline CDR1 reads KGHSH; CDR2 reads LQKENI. V trimming: 6 bases; J trimming: 5 bases; junction bases outside the gene matches: 10. The CDR3 DNA is TGTGCCAGCTCCCAAGGACAGGGGGGGTTATATCAGCCCCAGCATTTT. Translation: CASSQGQGGLYQPQHF.

The V and J genes are TRBV6-5 and TRBJ1-5; maybe TRBD1 (5 bases). V was cut by 7 bases and J by 5 bases, with 12 bases left in between. Germline values: CDR1 MNHEY, CDR2 SVGAGI. The CDR3 has 13 residues. CDR3 residues: CASTGGVDQPQHF. As DNA, the CDR3 is TGTGCCAGCACCGGAGGGGTGGATCAGCCCCAGCATTTT.

The chain joins TRBV5-5 to TRBJ1-3; D gene uncertain. The V end lost 3 bases, the J end lost 0 bases, and 10 bases lay between the germline ends. Per germline, CDR1 SGHKS and CDR2 YYEKEE (reference sequence). The CDR3 runs 15 residues. DNA of the CDR3: TGTGCCAGCAGCTCGGAGGGTTTCTCTGGAAACACCATATATTTT. Translation: CASSSEGFSGNTIYF.